The present entry profiles one T cell receptor (beta chain) with its context. These data are taken from a study of OX40 agonist ivuxolimab in advanced cancers. The CDR3 contains 14 residues. The trim removed 5 bases at V and 3 bases at J, leaving 6 bases unmatched. Germline V gene sequence: CDR1 SGHTA, CDR2 FQGNSA. The data were produced by immunoSEQ multiplex PCR, yet TCRdb's version contains in-frame clones alone and is incomplete. The table shows some 60,000 clones, with roughly 85% occurring only once. This sequence originates from an adult with an advanced solid tumor such as melanoma, head and neck, liver or kidney cancer. The sample consisted of CD4+ or CD8+ T cells sorted from blood, taken in a trial of the OX40 agonist ivuxolimab. The gene calls are TRBV7-2 and TRBJ2-7; 8 nucleotides match TRBD2. DNA for the CDR3: TGTGCCAGCAGCCAGACTAGCGAAGACTACGAGCAGTACTTC. As protein: CASSQTSEDYEQYF.